This T cell receptor beta chain was documented in a study of blood T cells in healthy people across ages. Study results and caveats: Researchers report that TCR beta diversity correlated strongly with naive T cell percentage. Unsorted PBMC input precluded a conclusive naive versus antigen-experienced comparison.

The authors ran a second PCR of roughly 7 to 11 cycles using a sample-barcoded 5' primer and a J-beta primer mix. In TCRdb, the 5' RACE reads were re-called with MiXCR into one record per CDR3 protein. This table holds about 1.8 million distinct CDR3 sequences, 40% to 55% found once. CDR1 LNHDA and CDR2 SQIVND come from the germline V gene (reference sequence). J gave up 2 bases and V 5 bases, and 9 bases lay outside the gene matches. There are 17 residues in the CDR3. Details on this clonotype: Antigen unknown.

Investigators took around 10 milliliters of peripheral blood from every donor. Extractions gave at least 5.5 micrograms of total RNA per sample. This chain links TRBV19 with TRBJ2-6; 7 bases fit TRBD1. The TCR comes from a woman in her forties in good health. Source material: blood. The CDR3 spells CASSLKGAQAGANVLTF. The DNA for the CDR3 is TGTGCCAGTAGTCTGAAGGGGGCGCAGGCTGGGGCCAACGTCCTGACTTTC.